One T cell receptor beta chain is described in this entry. This sample is part of a study of sequential checkpoint blockade in melanoma. Treatment given: randomized to nivolumab then ipilimumab (arm A) or the reverse (arm B). Trimming took 3 bases from V and 4 from J, leaving 22 bases between them. The CDR3 spans 17 residues. Per germline, CDR1 GTSNPN and CDR2 SVGIG (reference sequence). Sequencing was performed with immunoSEQ multiplex PCR; in TCRdb, only in-frame clones are kept and a portion is missing. The data hold about 7,100 clones, with about 28% observed a single time. The clonotype originates from a human donor with melanoma. The starting material was tumor tissue (inferred from file names), obtained from a patient given nivolumab and ipilimumab in sequence. J is TRBJ1-5 and V is TRBV30; maybe TRBD1 (6 bases). The CDR3 nucleotides read TGTGCCTGGAGCCCGTCCACAGGGTCCTGGGGTAATCAGCCCCAGCATTTT. Its translation: CAWSPSTGSWGNQPQHF.